Below are 5 T cell receptor beta chains sequenced from a single sample in a study of OX40 agonist ivuxolimab in advanced cancers. Generated by immunoSEQ multiplex PCR, the TCRdb table keeps only in-frame clones and is missing some. This table has 95,000 to 150,000 clones, around 95% appearing once. The sample consisted of CD4+ or CD8+ T cells sorted from blood, taken in a trial of the OX40 agonist ivuxolimab. The receptors were sampled from an adult with an advanced solid tumor such as melanoma, head and neck, liver or kidney cancer.

V is TRBV27 and J is TRBJ2-7, with 7 bases matching TRBD1. Germline lookup yields CDR1 MNHEY and CDR2 SMNVEV (reference sequence). The CDR3 has 15 amino acids. After removal of 0 bases from V and 4 bases from J, the junction contained 6 bases not matched to a gene. CDR3 loop: CASSLSWDSVYEQYF. The CDR3 DNA sequence: TGTGCCAGCAGTTTATCGTGGGACAGCGTATACGAGCAGTACTTC.

The CDR3 loop is CASSLGRRETQYF. The DNA for the CDR3 is TGCGCCAGCAGCTTGGGTCGACGAGAGACCCAGTACTTC. The V call is TRBV5-1, the J call TRBJ2-5; D remains ambiguous. Trimming stripped 0 bases from V and 4 bases from J, with 7 bases between. This CDR3 spans 13 amino acids. The germline V gene encodes CDR1 SGHRS and CDR2 YFSETQ.

Written as DNA, the CDR3 is TGTGCCAGCAGCCACATTCCGGGACAGGGGGACACTGAAGCTTTCTTT. The encoded protein is CASSHIPGQGDTEAFF. The chain links TRBV4-2 to TRBJ1-1, with 11 bases fitting TRBD1. This CDR3 comprises 16 residues. After removal of 3 bases from V and 3 bases from J, the junction contained 6 bases not matched to a gene. Germline V gene sequence: CDR1 LGHNA, CDR2 YNFKEQ.

The rearrangement joins TRBV7-2 to TRBJ2-4, with 12 bases lining up with TRBD1. The CDR3 covers 15 residues. CDR1 is SGHTA and CDR2 is FQGNSA in the germline V gene. J lost 9 bases, V lost 5 bases, and 8 bases had no gene match. The chain's CDR3 is CASSPGTGGRGIQYF. CDR3 sequence (DNA): TGTGCCAGCAGCCCAGGGACAGGGGGCCGAGGCATTCAGTACTTC.

This chain uses TRBV11-2 with TRBJ1-1; 8 bases align to TRBD1. Trimming took 4 bases from V and 1 from J; bases not matched to a gene: 8. CDR3 length equals 16 residues. Per germline, CDR1 SGHAT and CDR2 FQNNGV. The CDR3 nucleotides are TGTGCCAGCAGCTCCATGGACAGGGTGGGGAACACTGAAGCTTTCTTT. This sequence encodes CASSSMDRVGNTEAFF.